This paragraph covers one T cell receptor (beta chain) sequence. What this receptor recognizes is not known. There are no base qualities to consult, and no much larger clone falls within one base. TCRbeta CDR3 regions were amplified from genomic DNA using the immunoSEQ Assay, a bias-controlled multiplex PCR. As for the authors' bioinformatics: The number of nucleated cells in each sample was estimated by amplification of reference gene primers within the assay. Sequence reads were collapsed and filtered to measure the absolute abundance of every unique TCRbeta CDR3 rearrangement. Productive Simpson clonality was computed per sample as the square root of Simpson's diversity index over productive rearrangements. This is the immuneACCESS table as TCRdb keeps it, with only in-frame sequences that have V and J called. A part of the clones is gone; compared with another copy, unresolved V genes explain less than half, and the rest is unexplained. V and J calls and clone size follow that table, whereas D and trimming were derived from the DNA. The sample profile shows 200,000 to 300,000 clones; roughly 89% of them were found once. The ten largest clones take up approximately 3.7% of the sample.

This sample stems from a study of blood T cell repertoires in COVID-19 (dated by TCRdb to about 2020). General notes on the study: Collaborator samples came from the United States, Italy and Spain and covered acute and convalescent phases of COVID-19. The material from the prospective study consisted of cDNA or gDNA derived from T cells, B-cell-depleted T cells, or PBMCs. A freely available public database, intended as a resource for researchers studying the immune response to SARS-CoV-2, is where the repertoires were released. Where HLA class I and class II types were available, the types were taken from metadata supplied by the sample provider, not from assay-based typing. Samples were obtained from the ongoing ImmuneRACE study (first 160 participants) and from 1,254 subjects provided by 6 global collaborators. Sample metadata almost always included a de-identified subject ID, COVID-19 status, age in years and sex. Deeply sampled blood TCRbeta repertoires from subjects exposed to, actively infected with, or recovered from COVID-19 were included in the dataset. What the authors observed across the whole study: The amount of clinical and demographic metadata varied by source and participant and was provided uncurated.

Enrolling through a virtual design, the prospective study's participants ranged in age from roughly 18 to 95 years and lived across 20 to 25 United States geographic areas. In the prospective study, participants were assigned to cohorts based on the clinical history participants reported in a screening survey and a study questionnaire. ImmuneRACE Cohort 3 recovered participants were defined by two consecutive negative NP/OP PCR tests, healthcare professional clearance, or symptom resolution. Each participant in the prospective study had whole blood, serum and a nasopharyngeal or oropharyngeal swab collected by mobile phlebotomists. Participants in the prospective study had the option to provide additional blood draws and questionnaires over an approximately 2-month period. Before DNA extraction, prospective study blood samples were shipped either frozen or at room temperature. From the germline V gene, CDR1 is SQVTM and CDR2 is ANQGSEA. From cysteine to phenylalanine, the CDR3 is 11 amino acids long. The read is trimmed to its CDR3 DNA, 33 bases read in frame from base 1. V is clipped by 7 bases and J by 1 base, and the sequence between their germline boundaries is 8 bases long.

The origin of this receptor is a woman aged 30 to 39 who had recovered from COVID-19. Sequencing input: PBMCs or T cells enriched from blood (not recorded which). Recombination connected TRBV29-1 to TRBJ2-7; a confident D gene designation cannot be given. The DNA reads as follows: TGCAGCGCCGGTGAATCCTACGAGCAGTACTTC. This sequence encodes CSAGESYEQYF.